This TCR beta chain comes out of a study of T-cell memory formation after mild COVID-19. General observations from the study: Pre-infection memory contained some responding clones, which suggested that cross-reactive memory had joined. Among clones contracting day 15 to 85, CD4/CD8 was balanced, whereas later expanders leaned CD4+.

TCRdb re-derived calls from the 5' RACE reads in MiXCR, one entry per CDR3 protein. The sample lists some 600,000 distinct CDR3 sequences, approximately 15% occurring once. With V trimmed by 5 bases and J by 4 bases, 8 bases remained unmatched. Germline CDR1 SEHNR, CDR2 FQNEAQ (reference sequence). CDR3 length: 15 residues. There are a few counts of this clonotype. Antigen: not known. Sequenced sample: PBMCs or a T cell subset sorted from them (not recorded which). This TCR was recovered from an adult woman who had mild COVID-19 (a few samples of this study predate the infection). Cell type and time point are not known. This chain links TRBV7-9 with TRBJ1-2, with 9 bases that match TRBD1. The CDR3 region is CASSPGQGLFYGYTF. CDR3 DNA sequence: TGTGCCAGCAGCCCGGGACAGGGCCTTTTCTATGGCTACACCTTC.